The clone carrying this TCR beta chain was observed a handful of times. The antigen remains undetermined. cDNA synthesis used the whole RNA isolate, giving expressed TCRB sequences. This table comes from immunoSEQ multiplex PCR, and its TCRdb copy is limited to in-frame clones, with some not included. The profile shows roughly 340,000 clones, roughly 13% of them singletons. The V end lost 0 bases, the J end lost 9 bases, and 10 bases lay between the germline ends. The CDR3 consists of 13 residues. The germline gives CDR1 SGDLS, CDR2 YYNGEE. This sample was included in a study of beta chain features in type 1 diabetes. Overall study findings and caveats: For type 1 diabetes patients, VDJ junctions showed fewer insertions and more deletions. Significant though moderate, a shortening of TCRB CDR3s appeared in all four CD4+ subsets of Type 1 diabetes patients.

The specimen was naive CD4+ T cells from blood. The rearrangement joins TRBV9 to TRBJ2-1, with a possible D match to TRBD2 (6 bases). The receptor comes from a woman aged 18-30 years with type 1 diabetes. The DNA of the CDR3 is TGTGCCAGCAGCGTAGTCGGGGGTATTGAGCAGTTCTTC. Residues: CASSVVGGIEQFF. Supplemented by reference TRBV9 and TRBJ2-1, the full variable domain reads DSGVTQTPKHLITATGQRVTLRCSPRSGDLSVYWYQQSLDQGLQFLIQYYNGEERAKGNILERFSAQQFPDLHSELNLSSLELGDSALYFCASSVVGGIEQFFGPGTRLTVL.